Described below is a single T cell receptor beta chain sequence and its context. Assay used: immunoSEQ multiplex PCR; TCRdb lists only in-frame clones, some missing. The sample gives 62,000 or so clones, around 84% of which show up once; roughly 5% is in the top ten. The V gene lost 3 bases and the J gene lost 5 bases, with 6 bases spanning the gap. The CDR3 consists of 11 residues. CDR1 and CDR2 from the germline V gene are GTSNPN and SVGIG (reference sequence). This specimen belongs to a study of technical replicates of blood from a handful of donors. The sequence derives from a human donor in good health. Some clones in this sample may be carry-over from other donors' samples. The chain uses TRBV30 and TRBJ2-3; D uncertain. The sample taken for sequencing was PBMCs. The CDR3 DNA reads TGTGCCTGGAGCCCTAAAGATACGCAGTATTTT. Translation: CAWSPKDTQYF.